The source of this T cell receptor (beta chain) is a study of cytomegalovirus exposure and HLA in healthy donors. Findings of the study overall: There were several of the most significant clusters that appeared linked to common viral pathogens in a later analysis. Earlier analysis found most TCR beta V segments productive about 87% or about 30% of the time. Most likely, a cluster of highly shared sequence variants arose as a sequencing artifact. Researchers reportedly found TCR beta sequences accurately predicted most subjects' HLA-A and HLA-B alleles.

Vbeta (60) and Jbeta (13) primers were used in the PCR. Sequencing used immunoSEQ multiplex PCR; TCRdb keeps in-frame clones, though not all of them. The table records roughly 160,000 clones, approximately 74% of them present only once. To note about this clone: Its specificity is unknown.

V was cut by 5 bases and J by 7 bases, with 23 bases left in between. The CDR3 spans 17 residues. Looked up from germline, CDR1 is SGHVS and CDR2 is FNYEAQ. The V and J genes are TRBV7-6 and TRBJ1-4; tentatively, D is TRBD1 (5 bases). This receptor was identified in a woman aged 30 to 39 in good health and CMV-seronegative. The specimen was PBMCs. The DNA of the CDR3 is TGTGCCAGCAGCCGACCTTATGGGGCTATAAGAGGTGAAAAACTGTTTTTT. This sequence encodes CASSRPYGAIRGEKLFF.